This T cell receptor (beta chain) was sequenced during a study of blood T cell repertoires in COVID-19. Study background: COVID-19 samples, acute and convalescent, were from the United States, Italy and Spain.

In the authors' methods: Cell counts per sample came from amplifying reference gene primers. Clones were read by immunoSEQ multiplex PCR, and TCRdb kept only the in-frame ones, dropping some. The DNA gave D and trimming, while V, J and clone size come from that table. The table includes a few hundred thousand clones, 87% detected once. Germline V gives CDR1 SNHLY, CDR2 FYNNEI. CDR3 length: 12 residues. Trimming removed 0 bases at V and 4 bases at J, with 4 bases between. The TCR sequence derives from a woman in her 30s with COVID-19, enrolled during active disease. This chain uses TRBV2 with TRBJ2-7; the D is unclear. The sequenced material came from peripheral blood. CDR3: CASSEAAYEQYF. The CDR3 nucleotides are TGTGCCAGCAGTGAAGCAGCATACGAGCAGTACTTC.